These 2 T cell receptor beta chains share one sample of origin, sequenced in a study of Ad26.COV2.S vaccination and SARS-CoV-2 variants. This table comes from immunoSEQ multiplex PCR, and its TCRdb copy is limited to in-frame clones, with some not included. The table lists around 320,000 clones, around 81% of them singletons. Treatment reported: about 20 received Ad26.COV2.S at low or high dose, single or two shots; several received placebo; per-sample allocation not given. Sampling happened 63 days after the first vaccine or placebo injection. This material consisted of peripheral blood, taken in a trial of Ad26.COV2.S vaccine versus placebo. These receptors were obtained from a person between 18 and 65 years old who received the Ad26.COV2.S COVID-19 vaccine or a placebo.

The chain uses TRBV6-1 and TRBJ1-3; no definite D call. The ends were cut back, 3 bases at V and 0 bases at J, with 12 bases in the middle. The CDR3 length is 16 residues. Germline V lookup: CDR1 MNHNS, CDR2 SASEGT. For the CDR3, the DNA is TGTGCCAGCAGTGAGGGTTTCGGTACCTCTGGAAACACCATATATTTT. Protein sequence: CASSEGFGTSGNTIYF.

The chain joins TRBV7-3 to TRBJ1-6, with TRBD1 matching 7 bases. CDR1 is SGHTA, CDR2 FQGTGA, per germline. V gave up 1 base and J gave up 7 bases; unmatched junction bases: 13. The CDR3 is 18 residues long. The CDR3 sequence: CASSLRGTEQGGNSPLHF. The CDR3 DNA sequence: TGTGCCAGCAGCTTAAGGGGGACAGAACAAGGGGGCAATTCACCCCTCCACTTT.